This T cell receptor (beta chain) was captured by sequencing in a study of blood T cell repertoires in COVID-19. Whole-study context: The United States, Italy and Spain were the sources of the acute and convalescent COVID-19 samples.

This clone was counted between two and nine times. TCRdb's table, derived via immunoSEQ multiplex PCR, lists solely in-frame clones and lacks some. The repertoire holds more than 110,000 clones, with more than 75% as singletons. The CDR3 spans 16 residues. V lost 0 bases and J lost 4, with 15 bases in between. Looked up from germline, CDR1 is LGHNA and CDR2 is YSLEER. The receptor was isolated from a woman in her thirties or forties with acute or convalescent COVID-19. Sequencing was performed on peripheral blood. V is TRBV4-3 and J is TRBJ1-2; maybe TRBD1 (6 bases). CDR3 DNA: TGCGCCAGCAGCCAAGATCTTGGGGGAGGGGGCTATGGCTACACCTTC. Translated, it gives CASSQDLGGGGYGYTF.